The entry below describes one T cell receptor (beta chain). The data were taken from a study of CD8 T cells in Susac syndrome. RNA in amounts of about 0.5 to 1 ug was reverse transcribed with random hexamers. With immunoSEQ multiplex PCR, TCR beta CDR3 was amplified across 54 Vbeta and 13 Jbeta. TCRdb independently ran MiXCR on the immunoSEQ multiplex PCR reads; one entry per CDR3 protein. The sample lists approximately 100,000 distinct CDR3 sequences, 92% seen once, with about 0.12% in the top ten. Germline V CDR1 and CDR2: LGHDT, YNNKEL (reference sequence). The J segment lost 3 bases and the V segment lost 6 bases, leaving 7 bases of the junction unmatched. This CDR3 is 14 amino acids long. CD8+ and CD4+ blood T cells underwent TCR beta sequencing. Negative isolation yielded CD4+ and CD8+ T cells, and FACS enriched TEMRA cells.

Sequenced: CD8+ T cells from PBMCs. The sequence derives from a human donor in good health. The chain is built from TRBV3-1 and TRBJ1-1; 7 positions agree with TRBD1. The CDR3 protein is CASSRDRVDTEAFF. The CDR3 bases are TGTGCCAGCAGTCGCGACAGGGTCGACACTGAAGCTTTCTTT.